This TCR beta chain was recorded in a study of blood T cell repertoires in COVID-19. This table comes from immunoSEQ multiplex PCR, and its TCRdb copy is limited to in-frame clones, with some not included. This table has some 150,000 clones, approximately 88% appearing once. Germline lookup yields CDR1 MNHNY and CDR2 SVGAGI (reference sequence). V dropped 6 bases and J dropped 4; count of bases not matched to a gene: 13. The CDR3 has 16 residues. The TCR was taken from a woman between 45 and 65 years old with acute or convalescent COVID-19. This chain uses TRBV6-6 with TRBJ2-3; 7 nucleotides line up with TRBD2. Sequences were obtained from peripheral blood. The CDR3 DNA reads TGTGCCAGCAGCCCTTCGGGATCGGGGGGTTCAGATACGCAGTATTTT. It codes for CASSPSGSGGSDTQYF.